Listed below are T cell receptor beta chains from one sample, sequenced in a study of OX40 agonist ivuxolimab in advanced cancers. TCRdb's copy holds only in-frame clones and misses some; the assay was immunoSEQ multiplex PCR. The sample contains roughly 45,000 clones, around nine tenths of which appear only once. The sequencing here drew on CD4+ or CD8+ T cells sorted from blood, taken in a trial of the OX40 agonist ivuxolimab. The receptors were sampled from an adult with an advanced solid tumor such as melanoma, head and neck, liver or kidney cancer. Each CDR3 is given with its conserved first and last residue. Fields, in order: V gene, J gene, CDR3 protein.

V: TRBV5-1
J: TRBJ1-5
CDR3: CASSLGGRQPQHF

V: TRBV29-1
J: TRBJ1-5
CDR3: CSVGDGSSNQPQHF

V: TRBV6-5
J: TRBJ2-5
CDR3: CASSSSGETQYF

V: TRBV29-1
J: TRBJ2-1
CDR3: CSVNSGSSEQFF

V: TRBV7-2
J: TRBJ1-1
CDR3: CASSWRQGGTEAFF

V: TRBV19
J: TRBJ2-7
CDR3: CASSPGTGGAFPYEQYF

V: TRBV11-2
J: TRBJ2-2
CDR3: CASSLSGLRTGELFF

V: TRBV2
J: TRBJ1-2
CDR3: CASRGGQVYGYTF

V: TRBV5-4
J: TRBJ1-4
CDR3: CASSLDQGEKLFF

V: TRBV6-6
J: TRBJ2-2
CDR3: CASSPTSGVTGELFF

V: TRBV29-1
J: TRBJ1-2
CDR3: CSVANGTYGYTF

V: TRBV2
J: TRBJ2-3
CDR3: CASSLTGTDTQYF

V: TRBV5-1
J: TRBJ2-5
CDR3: CASSLGYDQETQYF

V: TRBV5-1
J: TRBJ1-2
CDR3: CASSPRTGATYGYTF

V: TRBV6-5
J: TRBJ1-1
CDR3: CASSYSNLAEAFF

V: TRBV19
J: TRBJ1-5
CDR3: CASSSQGAGNQPQHF

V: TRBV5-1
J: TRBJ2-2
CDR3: CASSYQATGELFF

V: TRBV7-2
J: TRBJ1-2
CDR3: CASSTKTGSLGYTF

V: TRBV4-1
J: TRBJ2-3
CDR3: CASSQQVLRAGTDTQYF

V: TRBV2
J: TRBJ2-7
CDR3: CASSERGTMTYEQYF

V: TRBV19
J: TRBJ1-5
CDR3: CASSILGDKLVPQHF

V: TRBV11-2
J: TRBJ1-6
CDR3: CASSLGGLSYNSPLHF

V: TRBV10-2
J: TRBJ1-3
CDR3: CASRDAGPSGNTIYF

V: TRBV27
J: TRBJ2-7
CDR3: CASRTRATSYEQYF

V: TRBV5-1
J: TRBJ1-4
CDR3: CASSLAAGATNEKLFF

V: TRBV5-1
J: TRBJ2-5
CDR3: CASSLDESRIQYF

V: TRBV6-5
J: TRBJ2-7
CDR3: CASGSSYEQYF

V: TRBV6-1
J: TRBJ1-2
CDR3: CAAGPGLINYGYTF

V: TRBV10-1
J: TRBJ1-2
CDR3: CASSEGVGYGYTF

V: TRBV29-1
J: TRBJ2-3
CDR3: CSVGGQGGTDTQYF

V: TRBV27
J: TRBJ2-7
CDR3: CASSLLSASEQYF

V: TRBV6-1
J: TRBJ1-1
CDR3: CASTHLQAMNTEAFF

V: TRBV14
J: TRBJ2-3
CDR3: CASSRALAFTDTQYF

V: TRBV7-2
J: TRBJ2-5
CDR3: CASSQRGFQETQYF

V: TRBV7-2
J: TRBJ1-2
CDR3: CASSLALGGYTF

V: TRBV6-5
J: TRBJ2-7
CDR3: CASSYRPGVEQYF

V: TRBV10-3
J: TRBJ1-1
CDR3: CAISGSTEAFF

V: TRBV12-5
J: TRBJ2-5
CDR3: CASALAGTNQETQYF

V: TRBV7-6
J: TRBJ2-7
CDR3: CASSPADTPYEQYF

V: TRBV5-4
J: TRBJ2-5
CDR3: CASSLFRETQYF

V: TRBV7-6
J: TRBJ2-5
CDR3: CASSLFSGQETQYF

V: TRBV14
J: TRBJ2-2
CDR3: CASSQRGAGELFF

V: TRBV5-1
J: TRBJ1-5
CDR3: CASSLSGAKQPQHF

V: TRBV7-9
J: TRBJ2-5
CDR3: CASSFGGQRETQYF

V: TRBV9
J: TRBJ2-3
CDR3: CASSARTGADTQYF

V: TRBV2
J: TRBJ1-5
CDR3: CASSEETRSNQPQHF

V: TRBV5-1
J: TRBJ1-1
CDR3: CASSEGNTEAFF

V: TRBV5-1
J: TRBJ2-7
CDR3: CASSQAYEQYF

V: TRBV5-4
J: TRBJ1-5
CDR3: CASSPGGAGNQPQHF

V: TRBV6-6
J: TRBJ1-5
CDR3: CASSPIGGAGNQPQHF

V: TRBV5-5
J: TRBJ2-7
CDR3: CASSIGQGASSTQYF